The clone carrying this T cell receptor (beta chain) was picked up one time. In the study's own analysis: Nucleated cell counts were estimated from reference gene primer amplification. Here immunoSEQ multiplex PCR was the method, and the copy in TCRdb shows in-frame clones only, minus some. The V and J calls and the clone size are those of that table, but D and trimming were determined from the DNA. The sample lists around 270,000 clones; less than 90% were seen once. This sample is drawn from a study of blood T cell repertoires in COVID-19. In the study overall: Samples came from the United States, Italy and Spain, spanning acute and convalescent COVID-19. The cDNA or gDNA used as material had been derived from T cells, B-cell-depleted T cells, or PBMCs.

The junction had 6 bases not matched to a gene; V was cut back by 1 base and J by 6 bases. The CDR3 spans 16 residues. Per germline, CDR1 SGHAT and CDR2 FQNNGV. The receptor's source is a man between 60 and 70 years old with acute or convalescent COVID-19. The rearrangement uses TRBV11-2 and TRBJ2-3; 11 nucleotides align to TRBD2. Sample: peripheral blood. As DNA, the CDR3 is TGTGCCAGCAGCTTAGCGCTAGCGGGAGGCCCGGATACGCAGTATTTT. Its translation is CASSLALAGGPDTQYF.